The 23 T cell receptor beta chains below come from one sample, sequenced in a study of human T cells and chemical hapten exposure. As to time point: pre-sensitization, week 0. Treatment reported: therapeutic diphenylcyclopropenone sensitization with weekly scalp DPC. One entry per CDR3 protein results from TCRdb running MiXCR on the RACE reads. This table holds some 90,000 distinct CDR3 sequences, 8.5% found once. Sequences were derived from whole blood, sampled in connection with sensitization to the hapten diphenylcyclopropenone (DPC). All receptors come from a man aged 40-49 years with alopecia areata. Some clones in this sample may be carry-over from other donors' samples.

In its sample, this clonotype was seen a few times. V and J are TRBV12-3 or TRBV12-4 and TRBJ2-1, with 7 bases that match TRBD1. V lost 6 bases and J lost 0; bases outside the gene matches: 2. The CDR3 contains 14 residues. CDR3 region: CASRGDSSYNEQFF. The CDR3 DNA reads TGTGCCAGCAGGGGGGACAGCTCCTACAATGAGCAGTTCTTC.

This clonotype was seen only once. With a much larger clone just one base away, this may be a read error. This chain uses TRBV25-1 with TRBJ1-6; D may be TRBD1 (6 bases). This CDR3 has 14 amino acids. Germline V gene lookup returns CDR1 MGHDK and CDR2 SYGVNS. CDR3: CASKLQGLDSTLHF. CDR3 coding DNA: TGTGCCAGCAAGCTTCAGGGGTTAGATTCAACCCTCCACTTT.

Many counts were recorded for this clonotype. The J gene is TRBJ1-2, the V gene TRBV20-1, with a weak D call TRBD1 (5 bases). The germline V gene encodes CDR1 DFQATT and CDR2 SNEGSKA (reference sequence). The CDR3 spans 12 residues. V lost 6 bases, J lost 4 bases, and 12 bases lay in between. The CDR3 is CSASGTGYGYTF. CDR3 in DNA: TGCAGTGCCTCCGGGACGGGCTATGGCTACACCTTC.

In its sample, this clonotype was seen many times. V gene TRBV7-2 combines with J gene TRBJ2-7, with D hard to call. Trimming removed 5 bases at V and 8 bases at J, with 19 bases between. Germline loops: CDR1 SGHTA, CDR2 FQGNSA. The CDR3 is 14 amino acids. This chain's CDR3 is CASSIYSDPGKQYF. In nucleotides, the CDR3 is TGTGCCAGCAGCATCTACAGCGATCCTGGGAAGCAGTACTTC.

The table lists this clonotype with a few counts. The J gene is TRBJ2-7, the V gene TRBV29-1, with a weak D call TRBD2 (6 bases). The germline V gene has CDR1 SQVTM and CDR2 ANQGSEA. Between the trimmed V and J ends, which lost 4 bases and 6 bases, there was a span of 10 bases. The CDR3 covers 11 residues. DNA of the CDR3: TGCAGCGTTGGTAACGGGGGCGAGCAGTACGTC. It translates to CSVGNGGEQYV.

At least ten counts were recorded for this clonotype. This chain joins TRBV28 and TRBJ2-1, with TRBD2 matching 12 bases. Per the germline V gene, CDR1 is MDHEN and CDR2 is SYDVKM. V lost 8 bases, J lost 4 bases, and 9 bases stayed unmatched. The CDR3 runs to 16 residues. The DNA for the CDR3 is TGTGCCAGCGCGACTAGCGGGGGTCCCGGGTACAATGAGCAGTTCTTC. As protein: CASATSGGPGYNEQFF.

This clonotype was seen repeatedly, ten times or more. In DNA form, the CDR3 reads TGTGCCAGCAGTGTAGGTCGGACTTATAATTCACCCCTCCACTTT. Translating it yields CASSVGRTYNSPLHF. This chain connects TRBV6-1 to TRBJ1-6; D is ambiguous. The CDR3 contains 15 residues. The V end was cut by 4 bases, the J end by 4 bases, with 11 bases between. Looked up from germline, CDR1 is MNHNS and CDR2 is SASEGT.

The chain employs TRBV11-2 and TRBJ2-1; 7 nucleotides agree with TRBD1. Germline V lookup: CDR1 SGHAT, CDR2 FQNNGV. The CDR3 is 15 residues long. Trimming removed 5 bases from V and 2 bases from J; junction bases left unmatched: 6. The CDR3 protein is CASSPTGTAYNEQFF. The DNA of the CDR3 is TGTGCCAGCAGCCCCACCGGGACAGCCTACAATGAGCAGTTCTTC.

This clonotype was detected a few times. The chain is built from TRBV21-1 and TRBJ2-5; the tabulated D call, TRBD1, remains unverified against the DNA. TRBV21-1 is flagged as a pseudogene. The CDR3 has 16 residues. CDR3 DNA sequence: TGTGCCAGCAGTCTAAGGGGGGGTCGCGTCCAAGAGACCCAGTACTTC. Protein sequence: CASSLRGGRVQETQYF.

This clonotype came up a few times. The chain is built from TRBV6-2 or TRBV6-3 and TRBJ1-1; D gene ambiguous. The CDR3 loop spans 13 amino acids. The germline V gene has CDR1 MNHEY and CDR2 SVGEGT. V lost 3 bases and J 2 bases, leaving 7 bases between the germline ends. CDR3 region: CASSYGGNTEAFF. The CDR3 DNA reads TGTGCCAGCAGTTATGGCGGTAACACTGAAGCTTTCTTT.

The chain joins TRBV6-6 to TRBJ2-7, with D tentatively TRBD1 (6 bases). The V end lost 7 bases, the J end lost 3 bases, and 13 bases lay between the germline ends. The CDR3 totals 13 residues. Germline CDR1 and CDR2: MNHNY and SVGAGI (reference sequence). CDR3: CASTRGHDYEQYV. CDR3 nucleotides: TGTGCCAGCACCCGGGGACACGACTACGAGCAGTACGTC.

The CDR3 reads CASSQEGGGPGELFF. The CDR3, as DNA: TGTGCCAGCAGCCAAGAAGGAGGGGGACCCGGGGAGCTGTTTTTT. This chain links TRBV3-1 with TRBJ2-2, with D perhaps given as TRBD1 or TRBD2 (6 bases each). Trimming left V 0 bases short and J 6 bases short, with 11 bases between. Per germline, CDR1 LGHDT and CDR2 YNNKEL (reference sequence). This CDR3 has 15 residues.

The sample holds many counts of this clonotype. The chain recombines TRBV4-1 with TRBJ2-7; 8 bases align to TRBD2. This CDR3 has 15 residues. The germline gives CDR1 MGHRA, CDR2 YSYEKL. The trim removed 1 base at V and 3 bases at J, leaving 5 bases unmatched. CDR3 sequence: CASSQAPGGRYEQYV. The DNA of the CDR3 is TGCGCCAGCAGCCAAGCACCGGGAGGGCGCTACGAGCAGTACGTC.

This clonotype showed up just a few times. The chain has TRBV7-9 and TRBJ2-1, with D perhaps matching TRBD1 or TRBD2 (5 bases each). This CDR3 contains 15 residues. V lost 6 bases to trimming and J lost 0 bases, with 12 bases between them. Germline CDR1 is SEHNR and CDR2 is FQNEAQ (reference sequence). CDR3 in DNA: TGTGCCAGCAGTCCTCAGGGACCCTCCTACAATGAGCAGTTCTTC. It yields the protein CASSPQGPSYNEQFF.

This chain connects TRBV14 to TRBJ2-2; TRBD2 is a possible D gene (6 bases). Germline V CDR1 and CDR2: SGHDN, FVKESK. The CDR3 is 15 residues long. The V gene lost 1 base and the J gene lost 1 base, with 7 bases spanning the gap. The CDR3 DNA reads TGTGCCAGCAGCCAAGGGAGGGGGAACACCGGGGAGCTGTTTTTT. The encoded protein is CASSQGRGNTGELFF.

V is TRBV7-2 and J is TRBJ2-3; TRBD2 agrees at 7 bases. Trimming took 1 base from V and 7 from J; bases not matched to a gene: 8. The CDR3 covers 15 residues. CDR1 is SGHTA and CDR2 is FQGNSA in the germline V gene. The CDR3 here is CASSLGGRAVHTQYF. CDR3 nucleotides: TGTGCCAGCAGCTTAGGAGGGAGGGCCGTACATACGCAGTATTTT.

This clonotype has ten or more counts. The V gene is TRBV7-8, the J gene TRBJ1-2; 7 bases are shared with TRBD1. The CDR3 is 15 amino acids. V was clipped by 4 bases and J by 4 bases; unmatched bases: 9. Germline CDR1 reads SGHVS; CDR2 reads FQNEAQ. The CDR3 nucleotides are TGTGCCAGCAGCTCCCAGGGAGGGGGCACCTATGGCTACACCTTC. Its protein product is CASSSQGGGTYGYTF.

This clonotype has only a few counts. V gene TRBV9 combines with J gene TRBJ2-3; D unresolved. The CDR3 contains 17 residues. Germline loops: CDR1 SGDLS, CDR2 YYNGEE. V shed 0 bases and J shed 0 bases, with 14 bases lying between them. In DNA, the CDR3 is TGTGCCAGCAGCGTAGCAATCGGACCTTCTAGCACAGATACGCAGTATTTT. Residues: CASSVAIGPSSTDTQYF.

This chain links TRBV27 with TRBJ2-7; 7 positions match TRBD2. From germline, CDR1 is MNHEY and CDR2 SMNVEV (reference sequence). CDR3 length: 15 amino acids. Trimming removed 2 bases from V and 0 bases from J; junction bases left unmatched: 4. CDR3 protein: CASSLEGGSSYEQYF. The DNA of the CDR3 is TGTGCCAGCAGTTTAGAAGGCGGGAGCTCCTACGAGCAGTACTTC.

This clonotype was observed at least ten times. The chain combines TRBV29-1 with TRBJ2-5; 13 bases match TRBD2. V shed 5 bases and J 3 bases; nucleotides not matched to a gene: 6. Germline-derived CDR1 and CDR2 are SQVTM and ANQGSEA. This CDR3 spans 15 amino acids. The CDR3 sequence is CSVLTSGRAEETQYF. CDR3 bases: TGCAGCGTTCTTACTAGCGGGAGGGCAGAAGAGACCCAGTACTTC. Variable domain in full (rest from reference TRBV29-1 and TRBJ2-5): SAVISQKPSRDICQRGTSLTIQCQVDSQVTMMFWYRQQPGQSLTLIATANQGSEATYESGFVIDKFPISRPNLTFSTLTVSNMSPEDSSIYLCSVLTSGRAEETQYFGPGTRLLVL.

CDR3 residues: CSARGRGGLETQYF. The CDR3 DNA reads TGCAGTGCTAGGGGGCGGGGGGGATTGGAGACCCAGTACTTC. The rearrangement links TRBV20-1 to TRBJ2-5; 9 positions match TRBD2. The germline CDR1 and CDR2 sequences are DFQATT and SNEGSKA (reference sequence). V trimming: 3 bases; J trimming: 5 bases; junction bases outside the gene matches: 7. This CDR3 is 14 amino acids long.

This clonotype came up many times. The J gene is TRBJ2-7, the V gene TRBV21-1; the table's TRBD1 call for D was not verified on the DNA. TRBV21-1 is shown as a pseudogene. This CDR3 is 19 amino acids long. The CDR3 nucleotides are TGTGCCAGCTCAAAAAGGGGGACAGGGGGGAGTGTTAGGGTTTACGAGCAGTACGTC. This codes for CASSKRGTGGSVRVYEQYV.

This clonotype was counted a few times. This sequence joins TRBV11-3 and TRBJ2-1; 12 nucleotides agree with TRBD2. V was pared by 5 bases and J by 12 bases, with 8 bases of the junction left unmatched. CDR1 is SGHNT and CDR2 is YENEEA in the germline V gene. The CDR3 spans 14 residues. The CDR3 here is CASSQVLAGGSQFF. The CDR3 nucleotides read TGTGCCAGCAGCCAGGTCCTAGCGGGAGGGTCGCAGTTCTTC.